This TCR delta chain was found in a study of Vδ1+ human thymocytes. Only a few counts were recorded for this clone. Antigen specificity is unknown. Study-wide results and caveats: Unlike peripheral blood Vdelta1+ controls, thymic delta-chain sequences included about 20% Vdelta2 and few Vdelta3. Thymic TRG and TRD repertoires appeared highly polyclonal.

The junction had 11 bases not matched to a gene; V was cut back by 1 base and J by 3 bases. The CDR3 totals 17 residues. From germline, CDR1 is TSWWSYY and CDR2 QGS. Sequences come from RNA converted to cDNA by reverse transcription. CDR3 amplicons came from multiplex PCR with pooled V-gene forward and constant-region reverse primers. TCRdb applied CATT to the multiplex PCR reads for clone calling. The sample has 45,000 to 60,000 delta-chain clones; approximately 15% are singletons. Source material: Vdelta1+ gamma-delta thymocytes from the thymus. Described subset: FACS-sorted CD3+ TCRalphabeta- TCRVdelta1+ TCRVdelta2- thymocytes. This chain links TRDV1 with TRDJ1; TRDD3 aligns across 7 bases. The receptor's source is a girl under three years old who had congenital heart surgery. CDR3 sequence: CALGERAPGDAADKLIF. The CDR3 DNA reads TGTGCTCTTGGGGAACGAGCTCCGGGGGATGCGGCCGATAAACTCATCTTT.